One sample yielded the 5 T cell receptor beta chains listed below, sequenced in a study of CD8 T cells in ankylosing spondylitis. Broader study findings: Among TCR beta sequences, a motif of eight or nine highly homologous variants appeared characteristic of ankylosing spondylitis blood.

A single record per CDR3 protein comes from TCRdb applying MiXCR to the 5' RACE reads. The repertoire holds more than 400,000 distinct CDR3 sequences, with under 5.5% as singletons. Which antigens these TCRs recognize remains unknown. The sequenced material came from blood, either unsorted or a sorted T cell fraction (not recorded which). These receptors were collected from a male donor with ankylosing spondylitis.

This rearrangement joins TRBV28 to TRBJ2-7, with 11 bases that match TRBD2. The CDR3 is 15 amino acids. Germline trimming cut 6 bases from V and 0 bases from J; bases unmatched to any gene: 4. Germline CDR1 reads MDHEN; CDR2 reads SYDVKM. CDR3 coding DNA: TGTGCCAGCAGGAGCACTAGCGGGGGCTCCTACGAGCAGTACTTC. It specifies CASRSTSGGSYEQYF.

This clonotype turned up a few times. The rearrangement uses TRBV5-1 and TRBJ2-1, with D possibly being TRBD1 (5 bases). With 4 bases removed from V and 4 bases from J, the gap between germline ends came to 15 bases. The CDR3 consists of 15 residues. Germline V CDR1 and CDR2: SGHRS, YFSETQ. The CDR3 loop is CASSDPRGAYNEQFF. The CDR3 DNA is TGCGCCAGCAGCGACCCTCGTGGGGCGTACAATGAGCAGTTCTTC.

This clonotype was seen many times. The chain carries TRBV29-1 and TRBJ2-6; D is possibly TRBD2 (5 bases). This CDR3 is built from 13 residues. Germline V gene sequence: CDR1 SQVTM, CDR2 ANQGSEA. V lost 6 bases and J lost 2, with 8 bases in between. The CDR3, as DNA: TGCAGCGTGCGAGGGACTGGGGCCAACGTCCTGACTTTC. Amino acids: CSVRGTGANVLTF.

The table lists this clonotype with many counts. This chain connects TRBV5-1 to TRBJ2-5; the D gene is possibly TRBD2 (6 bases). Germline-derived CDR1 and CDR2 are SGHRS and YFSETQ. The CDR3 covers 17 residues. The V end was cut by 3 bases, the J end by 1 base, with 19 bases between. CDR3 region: CASSSGSEGAFQETQYF. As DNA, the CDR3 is TGCGCCAGCAGCTCAGGGTCGGAGGGAGCGTTCCAAGAGACCCAGTACTTC.

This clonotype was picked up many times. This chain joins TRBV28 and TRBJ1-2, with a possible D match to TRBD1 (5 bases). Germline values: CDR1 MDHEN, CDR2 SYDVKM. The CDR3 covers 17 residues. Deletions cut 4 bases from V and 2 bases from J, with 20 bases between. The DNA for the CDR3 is TGTGCCAGCAGTTCACTGGGGCCCCGTGACGGCAACTATGGCTACACCTTC. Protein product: CASSSLGPRDGNYGYTF.